The present T cell receptor (beta chain) was sequenced within a study of naive and memory T cell subsets. Regarding the study as a whole: Diversity fell and Gini index rose from naive through CM, EM, EMRA.

The beta constant-region primer was an equimolar mix of two oligonucleotides covering TRBC1 and TRBC2. An oligonucleotide with the SP2 primer and a 12-nucleotide UMI was ligated to the cDNA 3' end. Nested alpha and beta constant-region primers with the SP2 primer drove four PCR rounds on ligated cDNA. TCRdb redid the calling of the UMI-ligation and nested PCR reads with MiXCR, one entry per CDR3 protein. The sample gives 130,000 to 150,000 distinct CDR3 sequences, about 15% of which show up once; roughly 0.14% is in the top ten. A few counts support this clonotype. Its antigen is unidentified. CDR1 and CDR2 from the germline V gene are SQVTM and ANQGSEA. V lost 4 bases to trimming and J lost 0 bases, with 10 bases between them. CDR3 size: 14 residues.

This sequence was found in a human donor in good health. The J gene is TRBJ2-1, the V gene TRBV29-1; weak D call: TRBD2 (6 bases). The sample taken for sequencing was naive CD4+ T cells from blood. CDR3 sequence reads: CSVGRESSYNEQFF. CDR3 nucleotide sequence: TGCAGCGTTGGACGGGAGAGCTCCTACAATGAGCAGTTCTTC.